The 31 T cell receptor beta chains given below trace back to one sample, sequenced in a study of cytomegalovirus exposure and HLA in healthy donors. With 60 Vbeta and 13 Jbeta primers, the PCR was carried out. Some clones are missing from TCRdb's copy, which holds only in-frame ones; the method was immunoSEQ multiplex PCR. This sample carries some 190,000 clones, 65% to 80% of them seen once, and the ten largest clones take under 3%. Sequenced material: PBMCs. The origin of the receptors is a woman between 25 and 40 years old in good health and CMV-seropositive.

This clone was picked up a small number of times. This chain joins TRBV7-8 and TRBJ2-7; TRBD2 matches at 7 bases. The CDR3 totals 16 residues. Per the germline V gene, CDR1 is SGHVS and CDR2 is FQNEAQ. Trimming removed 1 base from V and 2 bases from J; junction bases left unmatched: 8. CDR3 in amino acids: CASSLGGAGIAYEQYF. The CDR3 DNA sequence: TGTGCCAGCAGCTTAGGAGGAGCGGGGATTGCCTACGAGCAGTACTTC.

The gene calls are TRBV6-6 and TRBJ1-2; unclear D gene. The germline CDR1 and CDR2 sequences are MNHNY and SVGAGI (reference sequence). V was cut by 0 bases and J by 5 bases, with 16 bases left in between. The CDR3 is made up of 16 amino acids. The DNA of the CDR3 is TGTGCCAGCAGTTACTCGCCTGCCAGTACATCATATGGCTACACCTTC. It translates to CASSYSPASTSYGYTF.

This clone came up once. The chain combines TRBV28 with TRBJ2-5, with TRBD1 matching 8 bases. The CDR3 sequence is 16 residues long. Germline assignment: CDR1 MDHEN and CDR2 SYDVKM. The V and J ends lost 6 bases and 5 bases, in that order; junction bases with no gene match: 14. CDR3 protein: CASSPGQGLKRETQYF. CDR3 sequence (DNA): TGTGCCAGCAGCCCTGGACAGGGCCTGAAAAGGGAGACCCAGTACTTC.

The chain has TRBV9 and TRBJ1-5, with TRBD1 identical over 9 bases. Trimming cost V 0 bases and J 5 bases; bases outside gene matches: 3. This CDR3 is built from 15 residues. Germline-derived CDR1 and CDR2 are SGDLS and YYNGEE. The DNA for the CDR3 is TGTGCCAGCAGCGTAGGACAGGGGGAGGATCAGCCCCAGCATTTT. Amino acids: CASSVGQGEDQPQHF.

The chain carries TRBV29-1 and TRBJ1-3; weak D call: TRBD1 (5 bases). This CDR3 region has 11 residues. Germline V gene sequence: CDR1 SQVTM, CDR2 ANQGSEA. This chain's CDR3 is CLGGDGNTIYF. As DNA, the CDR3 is TGCCTCGGGGGAGATGGAAACACCATATATTTT.

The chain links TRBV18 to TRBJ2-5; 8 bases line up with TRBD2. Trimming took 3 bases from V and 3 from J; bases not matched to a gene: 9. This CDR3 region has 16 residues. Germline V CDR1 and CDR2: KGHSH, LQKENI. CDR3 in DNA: TGTGCCAGCTCACCCCGCTTCGGGGGGGCCGAAGAGACCCAGTACTTC. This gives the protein CASSPRFGGAEETQYF.

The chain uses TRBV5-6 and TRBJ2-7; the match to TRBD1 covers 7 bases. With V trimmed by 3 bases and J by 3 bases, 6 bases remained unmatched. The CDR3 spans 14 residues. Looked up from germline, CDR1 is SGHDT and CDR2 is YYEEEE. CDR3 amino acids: CASSSTTGIYEQYF. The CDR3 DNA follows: TGTGCCAGCAGCTCCACGACAGGGATCTACGAGCAGTACTTC.

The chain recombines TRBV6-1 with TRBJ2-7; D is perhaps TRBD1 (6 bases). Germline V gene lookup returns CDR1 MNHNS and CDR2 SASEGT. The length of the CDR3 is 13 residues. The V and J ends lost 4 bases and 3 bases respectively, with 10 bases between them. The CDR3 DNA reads TGTGCCAGCAGTGGGTCAGGGGACTACGAGCAGTACTTC. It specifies CASSGSGDYEQYF.

CDR3 coding DNA: TGCGCCAGCGCTGGGCCCGGTGAAGCCCTCCACTTT. Protein: CASAGPGEALHF. The chain combines TRBV5-1 with TRBJ1-6; D unresolved. The germline CDR1 and CDR2 sequences are SGHRS and YFSETQ. With 7 bases removed from V and 14 bases from J, the gap between germline ends came to 16 bases. This CDR3 region has 12 residues.

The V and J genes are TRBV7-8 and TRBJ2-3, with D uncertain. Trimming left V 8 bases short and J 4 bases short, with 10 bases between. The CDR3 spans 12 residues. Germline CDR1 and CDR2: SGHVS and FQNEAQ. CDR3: CASGSRADTQYF. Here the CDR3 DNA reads TGTGCCAGCGGCTCCCGTGCAGATACGCAGTATTTT.

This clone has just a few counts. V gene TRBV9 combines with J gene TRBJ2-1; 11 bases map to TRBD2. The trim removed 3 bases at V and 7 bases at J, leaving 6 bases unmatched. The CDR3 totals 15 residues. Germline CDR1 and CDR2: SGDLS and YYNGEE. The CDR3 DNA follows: TGTGCCAGCAGCGCTAGCGGGGGGCAGGGAAATGAGCAGTTCTTC. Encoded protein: CASSASGGQGNEQFF. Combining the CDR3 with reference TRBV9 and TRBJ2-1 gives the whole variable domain DSGVTQTPKHLITATGQRVTLRCSPRSGDLSVYWYQQSLDQGLQFLIQYYNGEERAKGNILERFSAQQFPDLHSELNLSSLELGDSALYFCASSASGGQGNEQFFGPGTRLTVL.

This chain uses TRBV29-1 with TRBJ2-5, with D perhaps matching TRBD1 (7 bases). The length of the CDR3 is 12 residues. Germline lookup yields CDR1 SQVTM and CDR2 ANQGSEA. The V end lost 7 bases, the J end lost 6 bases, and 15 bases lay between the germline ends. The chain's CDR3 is CSAGRDSQTQYF. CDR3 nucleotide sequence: TGCAGCGCTGGGCGGGACAGTCAGACCCAGTACTTC.

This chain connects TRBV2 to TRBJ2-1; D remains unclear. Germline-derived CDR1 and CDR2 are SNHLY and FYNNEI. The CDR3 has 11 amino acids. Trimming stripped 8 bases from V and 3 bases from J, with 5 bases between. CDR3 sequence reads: CASGLYNEQFF. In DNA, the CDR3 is TGTGCCAGCGGCCTCTACAATGAGCAGTTCTTC.

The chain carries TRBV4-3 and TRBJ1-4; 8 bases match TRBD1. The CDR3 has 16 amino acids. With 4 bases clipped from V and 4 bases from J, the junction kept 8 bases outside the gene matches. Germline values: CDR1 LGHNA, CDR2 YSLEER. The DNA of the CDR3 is TGCGCCAGCAGCCCATCCCCCGACAGGGGTAATGAAAAACTGTTTTTT. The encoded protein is CASSPSPDRGNEKLFF.

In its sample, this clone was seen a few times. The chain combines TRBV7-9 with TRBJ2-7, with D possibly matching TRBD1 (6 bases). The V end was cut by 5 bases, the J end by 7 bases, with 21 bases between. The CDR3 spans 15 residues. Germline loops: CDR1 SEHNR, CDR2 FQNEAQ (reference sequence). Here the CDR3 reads CASSVNREKDREQYF. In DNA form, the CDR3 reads TGTGCCAGCAGCGTTAACAGGGAAAAGGACAGAGAGCAGTACTTC.

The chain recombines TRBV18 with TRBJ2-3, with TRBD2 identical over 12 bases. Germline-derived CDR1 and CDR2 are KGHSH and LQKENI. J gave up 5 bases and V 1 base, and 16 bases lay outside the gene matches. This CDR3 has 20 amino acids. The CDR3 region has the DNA TGTGCCAGCTCACCACTTTCCGGGACTAGCGGGCTGCCCTTTCGAGATACGCAGTATTTT. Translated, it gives CASSPLSGTSGLPFRDTQYF.

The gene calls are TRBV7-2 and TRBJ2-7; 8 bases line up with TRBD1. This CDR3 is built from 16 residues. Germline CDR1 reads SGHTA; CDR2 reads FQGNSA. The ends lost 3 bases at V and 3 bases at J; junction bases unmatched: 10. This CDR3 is CASSFSRDRTHYEQYF. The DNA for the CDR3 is TGTGCCAGCAGCTTCAGCCGGGACAGGACCCACTACGAGCAGTACTTC.

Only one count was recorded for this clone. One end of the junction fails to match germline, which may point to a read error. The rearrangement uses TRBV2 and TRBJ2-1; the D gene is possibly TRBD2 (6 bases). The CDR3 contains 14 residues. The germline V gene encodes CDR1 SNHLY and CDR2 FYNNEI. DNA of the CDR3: TGTGCCAGCACTTTGGGACTGGCCTTGGATGAGCAGCTCTTC. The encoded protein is CASTLGLALDEQLF.

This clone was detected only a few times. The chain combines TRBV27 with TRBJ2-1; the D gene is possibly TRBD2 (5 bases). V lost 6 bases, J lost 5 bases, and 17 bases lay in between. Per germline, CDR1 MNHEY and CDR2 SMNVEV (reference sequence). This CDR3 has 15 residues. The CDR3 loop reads CASSLLVGENNEQFF. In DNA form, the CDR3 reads TGTGCCAGCAGCCTCTTAGTCGGGGAGAACAATGAGCAGTTCTTC.

The CDR3 protein is CASSPQGWKDGHEQFF. CDR3 sequence (DNA): TGTGCCAGCAGTCCCCAGGGGTGGAAGGATGGGCATGAGCAGTTCTTC. The chain couples TRBV28 to TRBJ2-1; tentatively, D is TRBD1 (6 bases). Germline V gives CDR1 MDHEN, CDR2 SYDVKM. Trimming removed 5 bases at V and 8 bases at J, with 22 bases between. The CDR3 has 16 residues.

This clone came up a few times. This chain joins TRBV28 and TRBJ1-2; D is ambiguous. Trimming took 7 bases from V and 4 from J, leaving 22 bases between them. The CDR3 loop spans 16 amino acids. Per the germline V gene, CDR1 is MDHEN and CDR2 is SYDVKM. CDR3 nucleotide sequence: TGTGCCAGCACCTCCCCGGGGAGTCCAATGGGCTATGGCTACACCTTC. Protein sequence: CASTSPGSPMGYGYTF.

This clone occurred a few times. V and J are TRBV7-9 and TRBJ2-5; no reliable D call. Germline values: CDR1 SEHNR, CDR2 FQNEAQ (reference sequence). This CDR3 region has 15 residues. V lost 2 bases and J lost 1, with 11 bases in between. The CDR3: CASSLILASQETQYF. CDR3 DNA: TGTGCCAGCAGCTTAATCTTGGCCAGCCAAGAGACCCAGTACTTC.

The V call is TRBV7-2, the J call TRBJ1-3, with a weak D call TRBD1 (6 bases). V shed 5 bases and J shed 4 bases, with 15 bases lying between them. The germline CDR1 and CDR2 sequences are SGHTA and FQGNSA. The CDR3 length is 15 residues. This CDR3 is CASSPRWGQGNTIYF. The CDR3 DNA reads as TGTGCCAGCAGCCCCCGATGGGGGCAGGGAAACACCATATATTTT.

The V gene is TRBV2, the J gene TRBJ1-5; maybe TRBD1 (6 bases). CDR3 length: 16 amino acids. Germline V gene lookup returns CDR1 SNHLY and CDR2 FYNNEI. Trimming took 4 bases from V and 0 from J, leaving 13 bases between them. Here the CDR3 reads CASSGGRGVSNQPQHF. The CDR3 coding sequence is TGTGCCAGCAGTGGAGGGAGGGGGGTTAGCAATCAGCCCCAGCATTTT.

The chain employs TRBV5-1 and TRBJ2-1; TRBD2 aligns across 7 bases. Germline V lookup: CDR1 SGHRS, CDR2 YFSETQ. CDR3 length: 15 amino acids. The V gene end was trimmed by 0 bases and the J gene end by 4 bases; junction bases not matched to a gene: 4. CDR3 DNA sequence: TGCGCCAGCAGCTTGGAGGGAGGGGTATACAATGAGCAGTTCTTC. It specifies CASSLEGGVYNEQFF.

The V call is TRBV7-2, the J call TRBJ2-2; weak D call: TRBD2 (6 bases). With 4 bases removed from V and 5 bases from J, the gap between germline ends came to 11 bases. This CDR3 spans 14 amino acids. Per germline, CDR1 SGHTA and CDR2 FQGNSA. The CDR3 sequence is CASSSGTGTGELFF. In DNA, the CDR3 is TGTGCCAGCAGCTCCGGGACTGGGACCGGGGAGCTGTTTTTT.

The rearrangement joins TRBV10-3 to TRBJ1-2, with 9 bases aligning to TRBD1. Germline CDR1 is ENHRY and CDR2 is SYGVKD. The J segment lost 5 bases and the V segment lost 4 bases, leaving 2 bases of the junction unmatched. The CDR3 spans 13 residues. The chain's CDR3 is CAISGQGGYGYTF. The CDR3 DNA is TGTGCCATCAGTGGACAGGGGGGGTATGGCTACACCTTC.

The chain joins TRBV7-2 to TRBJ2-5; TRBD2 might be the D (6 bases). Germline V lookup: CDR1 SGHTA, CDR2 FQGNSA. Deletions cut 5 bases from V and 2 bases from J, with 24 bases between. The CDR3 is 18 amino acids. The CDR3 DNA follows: TGTGCCAGCAGCCCGCGGCGCGGGGAAATCGGTCTACAAGAGACCCAGTACTTC. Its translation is CASSPRRGEIGLQETQYF.

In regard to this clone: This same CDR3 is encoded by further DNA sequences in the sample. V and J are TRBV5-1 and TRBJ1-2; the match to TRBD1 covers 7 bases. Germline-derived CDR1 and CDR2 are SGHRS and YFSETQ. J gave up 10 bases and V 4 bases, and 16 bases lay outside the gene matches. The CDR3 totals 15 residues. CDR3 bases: TGCGCCAGCAGCCCCCCCCTCGGACAGGACCTCCCCTACACCTTC. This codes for CASSPPLGQDLPYTF.

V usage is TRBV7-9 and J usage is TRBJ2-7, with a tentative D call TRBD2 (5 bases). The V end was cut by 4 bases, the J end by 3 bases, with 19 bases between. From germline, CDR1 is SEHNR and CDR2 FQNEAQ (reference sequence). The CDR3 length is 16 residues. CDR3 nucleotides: TGTGCCAGCAGCTCAAAACTAGGGCAGATCAACTACGAGCAGTACTTC. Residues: CASSSKLGQINYEQYF.

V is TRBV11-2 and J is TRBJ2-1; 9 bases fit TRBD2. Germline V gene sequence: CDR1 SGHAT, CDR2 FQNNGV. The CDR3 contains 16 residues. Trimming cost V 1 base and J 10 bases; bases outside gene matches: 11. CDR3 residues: CASSLVAGGPGGEQFF. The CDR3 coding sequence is TGTGCCAGCAGCTTAGTTGCGGGGGGGCCGGGTGGGGAGCAGTTCTTC.